These 15 T cell receptor beta chains were all obtained from the same sample, sequenced in a study of control samples from healthy donors and cancer patients (dated by TCRdb to the early 2020s). Library preparation was by the immunoSEQ multiplex PCR assay. TCRdb mirrors the immuneACCESS table, restricted to in-frame sequences. Some clones are absent from its copies; in checked studies, under half trace to an unresolved V gene, and the reason for the others is unknown. The sample has 250,000 to 300,000 clones on record, almost 85% of them singletons. Roughly 14% of the sample lies in the top ten. The sequencing input was PBMCs. The receptors derive from a woman in her sixties with lung cancer.

V is TRBV4-2 and J is TRBJ2-1, with TRBD2 as a possible D gene (6 bases). This CDR3 has 17 residues. Trimming cost V 1 base and J 4 bases, with 17 bases left between them. CDR1 is LGHNA, CDR2 YNFKEQ, per germline. In DNA, the CDR3 is TGTGCCAGCAGCCAAGTCTTTGGGGACTCACAATACAATGAGCAGTTCTTC. Translated: CASSQVFGDSQYNEQFF.

V usage is TRBV27 and J usage is TRBJ2-6, with D perhaps TRBD2 (5 bases). The germline V gene has CDR1 MNHEY and CDR2 SMNVEV (reference sequence). The CDR3 totals 13 residues. The V end lost 8 bases, the J end lost 0 bases, and 5 bases lay between the germline ends. For the CDR3, the DNA is TGTGCCAGCCGGGACTCTGGGGCCAACGTCCTGACTTTC. This gives the protein CASRDSGANVLTF.

The chain couples TRBV11-2 to TRBJ1-2; the D gene is possibly TRBD1 (6 bases). Germline lookup yields CDR1 SGHAT and CDR2 FQNNGV. V gave up 2 bases and J gave up 8 bases, with 9 bases separating them. The CDR3 consists of 12 residues. CDR3 residues: CASSLPRGGYTF. CDR3 nucleotides: TGTGCCAGCAGCTTACCCAGGGGAGGCTACACCTTC.

This chain uses TRBV7-9 with TRBJ1-1; 7 nucleotides align to TRBD1. The CDR3 is 13 amino acids. Germline CDR1 reads SEHNR; CDR2 reads FQNEAQ (reference sequence). After removal of 2 bases from V and 3 bases from J, the junction contained 0 bases not matched to a gene. The CDR3, as DNA: TGTGCCAGCAGCTTAACAGGGGACACTGAAGCTTTCTTT. This encodes CASSLTGDTEAFF.

The chain's CDR3 is CASRTGAGETQYF. The CDR3 nucleotides are TGTGCCAGCCGGACAGGAGCTGGGGAGACCCAGTACTTC. The genes are TRBV6-6 and TRBJ2-5; 7 bases align to TRBD1. J gave up 5 bases and V 8 bases, and 8 bases lay outside the gene matches. CDR1 MNHNY and CDR2 SVGAGI come from the germline V gene (reference sequence). This CDR3 spans 13 amino acids.

V and J are TRBV19 and TRBJ1-3; D not resolved. V shed 7 bases and J shed 0 bases, with 16 bases lying between them. The CDR3 spans 16 residues. Germline CDR1 is LNHDA and CDR2 is SQIVND (reference sequence). The CDR3 nucleotides are TGTGCCAGTAACGCGGGCGTTTGGTTCTCTGGAAACACCATATATTTT. The encoded protein is CASNAGVWFSGNTIYF.

This clone was found a few times. V and J are TRBV11-2 and TRBJ1-1; D might be TRBD1 (6 bases). This CDR3 region has 15 residues. Between the trimmed V and J ends, which lost 3 bases and 1 base, there was a span of 12 bases. Per germline, CDR1 SGHAT and CDR2 FQNNGV. CDR3 sequence (DNA): TGTGCCAGCAGCTTGGGGGGCTACCCGAACACTGAAGCTTTCTTT. As protein: CASSLGGYPNTEAFF.

The rearrangement links TRBV6-5 to TRBJ2-7, with 9 positions matching TRBD1. Germline V gene sequence: CDR1 MNHEY, CDR2 SVGAGI. The CDR3 covers 13 residues. Trimming at V came to 6 bases and at J to 6 bases, leaving 6 bases not matched to a gene. CDR3 sequence: CASRIQGAGEQYF. In DNA, the CDR3 is TGTGCCAGCAGGATACAGGGGGCGGGCGAGCAGTACTTC.

This clone was observed a single time. The chain couples TRBV5-1 to TRBJ1-6; TRBD1 aligns across 8 bases. Germline V gene data show CDR1 as SGHRS and CDR2 as YFSETQ. This CDR3 is built from 15 residues. V shed 4 bases and J 11 bases; nucleotides not matched to a gene: 11. This CDR3 is CASSQGQGAMTPLHF. In DNA form, the CDR3 reads TGCGCCAGCAGCCAAGGCCAGGGGGCGATGACACCCCTCCACTTT. The entire variable domain, with the rest obtained from reference TRBV5-1 and TRBJ1-6, is as follows: KAGVTQTPRYLIKTRGQQVTLSCSPISGHRSVSWYQQTPGQGLQFLFEYFSETQRNKGNFPGRFSGRQFSNSRSEMNVSTLELGDSALYLCASSQGQGAMTPLHFGNGTRLTVT.

The chain uses TRBV7-9 and TRBJ1-6; 10 bases line up with TRBD1. Germline V lookup: CDR1 SEHNR, CDR2 FQNEAQ (reference sequence). The CDR3 has 15 amino acids. Trimming at V came to 4 bases and at J to 14 bases, leaving 11 bases not matched to a gene. The CDR3 DNA sequence: TGTGCCAGCAGCTCCGACAGGGGGCCTCGGTTGGCCCTCCACTTT. This sequence encodes CASSSDRGPRLALHF.

The chain joins TRBV5-1 to TRBJ2-7; D not resolved. The V gene lost 0 bases and the J gene lost 6 bases, with 7 bases spanning the gap. The CDR3 contains 12 residues. Germline-derived CDR1 and CDR2 are SGHRS and YFSETQ. CDR3 region: CASSLAGSEQYF. CDR3 in DNA: TGCGCCAGCAGCTTGGCTGGATCCGAGCAGTACTTC.

J is TRBJ1-6 and V is TRBV28; 7 nucleotides match TRBD1. Germline V gene lookup returns CDR1 MDHEN and CDR2 SYDVKM. J gave up 7 bases and V 6 bases, and 6 bases lay outside the gene matches. The CDR3 loop spans 14 amino acids. The CDR3 DNA reads as TGTGCCAGCAGCTACGGACAGGCAAATTCACCCCTCCACTTT. Its protein is CASSYGQANSPLHF.

The CDR3 sequence is CASSLTIGGLFTNEQFF. DNA for the CDR3: TGCGCCAGCAGCTTGACGATCGGGGGCCTCTTTACGAATGAGCAGTTCTTC. The V call is TRBV5-1, the J call TRBJ2-1; D assignment may be TRBD1 or TRBD2 (6 bases each). In germline, CDR1 is SGHRS, CDR2 YFSETQ. CDR3 length: 17 residues. V dropped 1 base and J dropped 7 bases, with 21 bases sitting between them.

V and J are TRBV11-3 and TRBJ2-1, with D perhaps TRBD2 (5 bases). The ends were cut back, 3 bases at V and 7 bases at J, with 16 bases in the middle. The CDR3 covers 15 residues. From germline, CDR1 is SGHNT and CDR2 YENEEA. CDR3 in amino acids: CASSFLASSQNEQFF. The CDR3 DNA reads TGTGCCAGCAGCTTCCTCGCTAGCAGCCAGAATGAGCAGTTCTTC. Drawing the rest from reference TRBV11-3 and TRBJ2-1, the complete variable domain is EAGVVQSPRYKIIEKKQPVAFWCNPISGHNTLYWYLQNLGQGPELLIRYENEEAVDDSQLPKDRFSAERLKGVDSTLKIQPAELGDSAVYLCASSFLASSQNEQFFGPGTRLTVL.

This clone was recorded once. The chain carries TRBV18 and TRBJ1-4; TRBD1 agrees at 7 bases. J gave up 0 bases and V 6 bases, and 4 bases lay outside the gene matches. The CDR3 is 15 residues long. CDR1 and CDR2 from the germline V gene are KGHSH and LQKENI. The CDR3 reads CASSLTGATNEKLFF. The CDR3 coding sequence is TGTGCCAGCTCGCTCACAGGGGCAACTAATGAAAAACTGTTTTTT.